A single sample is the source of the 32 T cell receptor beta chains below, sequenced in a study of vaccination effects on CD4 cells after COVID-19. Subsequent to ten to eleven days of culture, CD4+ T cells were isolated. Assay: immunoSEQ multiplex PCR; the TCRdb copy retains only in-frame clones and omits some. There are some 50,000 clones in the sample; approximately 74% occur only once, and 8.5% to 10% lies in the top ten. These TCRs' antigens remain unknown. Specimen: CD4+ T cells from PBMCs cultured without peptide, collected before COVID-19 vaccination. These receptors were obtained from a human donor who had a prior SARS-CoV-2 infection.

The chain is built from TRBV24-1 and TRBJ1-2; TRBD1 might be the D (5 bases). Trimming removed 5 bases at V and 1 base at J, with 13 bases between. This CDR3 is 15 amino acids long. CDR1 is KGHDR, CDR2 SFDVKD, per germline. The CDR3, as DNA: TGTGCCACCAGTGGAACAGGCGGACTTAACTATGGCTACACCTTC. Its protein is CATSGTGGLNYGYTF.

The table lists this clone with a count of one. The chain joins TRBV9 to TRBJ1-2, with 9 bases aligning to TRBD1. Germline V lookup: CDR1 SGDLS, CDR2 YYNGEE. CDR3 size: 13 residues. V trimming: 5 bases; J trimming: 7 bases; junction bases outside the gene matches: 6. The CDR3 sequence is CASSNRGQIGYTF. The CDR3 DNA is TGTGCCAGCAGTAACAGGGGGCAGATTGGCTACACCTTC.

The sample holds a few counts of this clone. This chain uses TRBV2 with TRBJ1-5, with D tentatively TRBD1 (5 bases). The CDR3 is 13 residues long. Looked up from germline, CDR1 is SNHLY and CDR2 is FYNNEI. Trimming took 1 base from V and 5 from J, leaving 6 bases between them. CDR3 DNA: TGTGCCAGCAGTGAAGGGGACCATCAGCCCCAGCATTTT. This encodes CASSEGDHQPQHF.

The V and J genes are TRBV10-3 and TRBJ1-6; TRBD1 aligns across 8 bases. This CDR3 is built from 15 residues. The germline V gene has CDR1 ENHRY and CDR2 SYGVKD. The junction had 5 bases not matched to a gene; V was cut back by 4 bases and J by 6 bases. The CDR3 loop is CAISGGQGGNSPLHF. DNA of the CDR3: TGTGCCATCAGTGGCGGACAGGGAGGTAATTCACCCCTCCACTTT.

The CDR3 nucleotides are TGTGCCAGCAGGGGGAACGGGGGAGCCGGGGAGCTGTTTTTT. Translating it yields CASRGNGGAGELFF. This rearrangement joins TRBV6-5 to TRBJ2-2, with a possible D match to TRBD2 (6 bases). Between the trimmed V and J ends, which lost 6 bases and 6 bases, there was a span of 14 bases. Germline V lookup: CDR1 MNHEY, CDR2 SVGAGI. This CDR3 is built from 14 residues.

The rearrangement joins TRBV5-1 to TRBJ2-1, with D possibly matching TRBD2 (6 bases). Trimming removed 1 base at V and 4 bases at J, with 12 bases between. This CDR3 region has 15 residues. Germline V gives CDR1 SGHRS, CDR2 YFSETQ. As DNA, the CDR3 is TGCGCCAGCAGCTTGAGTAGCGGAGCTTACAATGAGCAGTTCTTC. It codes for CASSLSSGAYNEQFF.

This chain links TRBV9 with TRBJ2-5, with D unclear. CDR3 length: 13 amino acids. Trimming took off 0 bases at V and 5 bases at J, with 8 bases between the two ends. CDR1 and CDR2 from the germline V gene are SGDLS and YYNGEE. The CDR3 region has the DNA TGTGCCAGCAGCGTAGGCGCCGGGGAGACCCAGTACTTC. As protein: CASSVGAGETQYF.

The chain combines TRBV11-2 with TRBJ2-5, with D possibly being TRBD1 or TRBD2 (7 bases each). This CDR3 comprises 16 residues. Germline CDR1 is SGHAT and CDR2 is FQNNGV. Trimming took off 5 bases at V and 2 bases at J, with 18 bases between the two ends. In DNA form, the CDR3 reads TGTGCCAGCAGCACCCCCAGGGGGGGGCTTCAAGAGACCCAGTACTTC. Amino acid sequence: CASSTPRGGLQETQYF.

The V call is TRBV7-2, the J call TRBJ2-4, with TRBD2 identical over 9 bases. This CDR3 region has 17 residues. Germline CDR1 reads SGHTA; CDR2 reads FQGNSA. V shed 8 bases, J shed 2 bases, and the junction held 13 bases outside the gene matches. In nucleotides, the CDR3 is TGTGCCAGCGCCCCGGACTGGACTAGCGTATCCAAAAACATTCAGTACTTC. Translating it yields CASAPDWTSVSKNIQYF.

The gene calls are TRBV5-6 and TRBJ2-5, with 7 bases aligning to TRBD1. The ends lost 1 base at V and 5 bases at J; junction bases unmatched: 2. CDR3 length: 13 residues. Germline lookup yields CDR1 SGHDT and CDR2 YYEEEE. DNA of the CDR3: TGTGCCAGCAGCTTGACAGGGGCCGAGACCCAGTACTTC. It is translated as CASSLTGAETQYF. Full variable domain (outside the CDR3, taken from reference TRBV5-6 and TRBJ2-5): DAGVTQSPTHLIKTRGQQVTLRCSPKSGHDTVSWYQQALGQGPQFIFQYYEEEERQRGNFPDRFSGHQFPNYSSELNVNALLLGDSALYLCASSLTGAETQYFGPGTRLLVL.

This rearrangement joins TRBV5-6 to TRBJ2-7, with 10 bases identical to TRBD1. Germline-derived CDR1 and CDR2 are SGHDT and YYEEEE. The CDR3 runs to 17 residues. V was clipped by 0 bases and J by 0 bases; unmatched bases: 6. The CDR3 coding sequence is TGTGCCAGCAGCTTGGGACAGGGGGCCCTCTACTCCTACGAGCAGTACTTC. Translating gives CASSLGQGALYSYEQYF.

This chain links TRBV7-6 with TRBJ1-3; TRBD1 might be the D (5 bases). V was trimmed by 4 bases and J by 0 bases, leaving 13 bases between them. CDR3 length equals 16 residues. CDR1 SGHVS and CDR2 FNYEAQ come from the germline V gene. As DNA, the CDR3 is TGTGCCAGCAGCTCGATGGGGGGGTTCTCTGGAAACACCATATATTTT. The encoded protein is CASSSMGGFSGNTIYF.

CDR3 region: CASSQVSSGGPTNEKLFF. The CDR3 bases are TGTGCCAGCAGCCAAGTATCGTCGGGGGGTCCAACTAATGAAAAACTGTTTTTT. The V gene is TRBV14, the J gene TRBJ1-4; a weak D match, TRBD1 (5 bases). The V end lost 1 base, the J end lost 0 bases, and 15 bases lay between the germline ends. The CDR3 is made up of 18 amino acids. Germline V CDR1 and CDR2: SGHDN, FVKESK.

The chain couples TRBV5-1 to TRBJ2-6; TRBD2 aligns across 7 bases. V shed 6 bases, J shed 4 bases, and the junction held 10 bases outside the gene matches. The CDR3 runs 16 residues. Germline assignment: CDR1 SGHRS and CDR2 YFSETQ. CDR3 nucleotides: TGCGCCAGCACCCCCCCCGGGAGGCTAGGGGCCAACGTCCTGACTTTC. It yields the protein CASTPPGRLGANVLTF.

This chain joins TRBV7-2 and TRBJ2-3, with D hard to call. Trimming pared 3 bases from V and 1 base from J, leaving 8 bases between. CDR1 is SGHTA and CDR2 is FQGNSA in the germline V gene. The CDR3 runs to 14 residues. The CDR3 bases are TGTGCCAGCAGCTTTTACGAGGGCACAGATACGCAGTATTTT. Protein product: CASSFYEGTDTQYF. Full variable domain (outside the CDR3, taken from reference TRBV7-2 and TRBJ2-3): GAGVSQSPSNKVTEKGKDVELRCDPISGHTALYWYRQSLGQGLEFLIYFQGNSAPDKSGLPSDRFSAERTGGSVSTLTIQRTQQEDSAVYLCASSFYEGTDTQYFGPGTRLTVL.

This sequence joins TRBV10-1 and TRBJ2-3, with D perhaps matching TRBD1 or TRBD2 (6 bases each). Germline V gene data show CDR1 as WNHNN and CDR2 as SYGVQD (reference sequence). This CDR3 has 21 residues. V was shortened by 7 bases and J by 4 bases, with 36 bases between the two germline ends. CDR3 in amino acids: CASTHPPTRGPFKVAPDTQYF. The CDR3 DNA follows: TGCGCCAGCACCCACCCACCTACTCGGGGGCCCTTTAAGGTCGCCCCAGATACGCAGTATTTT.

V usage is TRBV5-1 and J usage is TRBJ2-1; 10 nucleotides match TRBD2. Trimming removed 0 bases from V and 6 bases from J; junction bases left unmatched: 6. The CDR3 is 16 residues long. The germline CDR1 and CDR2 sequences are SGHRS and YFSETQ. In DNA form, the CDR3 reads TGCGCCAGCAGCTTGGTAGCGGGGGGAGGGAGCAATGAGCAGTTCTTC. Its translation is CASSLVAGGGSNEQFF.

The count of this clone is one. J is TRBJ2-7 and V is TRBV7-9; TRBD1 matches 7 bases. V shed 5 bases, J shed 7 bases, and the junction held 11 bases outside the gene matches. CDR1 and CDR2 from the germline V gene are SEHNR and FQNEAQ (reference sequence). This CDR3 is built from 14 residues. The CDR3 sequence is CASSLRQGEDEQYF. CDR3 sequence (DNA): TGTGCCAGCAGCCTCCGACAGGGCGAGGATGAGCAGTACTTC.

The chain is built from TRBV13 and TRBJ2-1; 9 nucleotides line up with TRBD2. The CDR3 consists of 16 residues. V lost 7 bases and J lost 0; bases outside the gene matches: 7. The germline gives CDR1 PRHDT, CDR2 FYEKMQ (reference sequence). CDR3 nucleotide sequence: TGTGCCAGCAAGCTTAGCGGGAGTTTCTCCTACAATGAGCAGTTCTTC. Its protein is CASKLSGSFSYNEQFF.

The CDR3 sequence is CAWSVMDHEQYF. CDR3 DNA: TGTGCCTGGAGTGTAATGGACCACGAGCAGTACTTC. V gene TRBV30 combines with J gene TRBJ2-7; D ambiguous. Germline values: CDR1 GTSNPN, CDR2 SVGIG (reference sequence). The CDR3 sequence is 12 residues long. V was cut by 0 bases and J by 5 bases, with 8 bases left in between.

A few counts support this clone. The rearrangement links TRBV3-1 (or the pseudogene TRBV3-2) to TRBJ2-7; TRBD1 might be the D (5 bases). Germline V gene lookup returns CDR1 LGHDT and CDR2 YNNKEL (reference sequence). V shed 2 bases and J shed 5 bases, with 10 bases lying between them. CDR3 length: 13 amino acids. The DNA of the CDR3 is TGTGCCAGCAGCCAATCAGGGTCGGACGAGCAGTACTTC. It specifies CASSQSGSDEQYF.

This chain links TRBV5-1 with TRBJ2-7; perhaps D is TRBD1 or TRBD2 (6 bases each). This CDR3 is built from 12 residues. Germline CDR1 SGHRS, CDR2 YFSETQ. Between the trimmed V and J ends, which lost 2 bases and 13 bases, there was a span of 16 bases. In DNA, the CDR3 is TGCGCCAGCAGCTTAGAGGGGGGCTCCCGTTACTTC. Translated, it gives CASSLEGGSRYF.

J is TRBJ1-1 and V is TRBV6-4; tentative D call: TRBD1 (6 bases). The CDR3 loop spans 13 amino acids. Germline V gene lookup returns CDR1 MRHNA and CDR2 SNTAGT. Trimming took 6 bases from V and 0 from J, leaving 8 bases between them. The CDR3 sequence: CASSRQVNTEAFF. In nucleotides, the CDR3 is TGTGCCAGCAGCCGACAGGTGAACACTGAAGCTTTCTTT.

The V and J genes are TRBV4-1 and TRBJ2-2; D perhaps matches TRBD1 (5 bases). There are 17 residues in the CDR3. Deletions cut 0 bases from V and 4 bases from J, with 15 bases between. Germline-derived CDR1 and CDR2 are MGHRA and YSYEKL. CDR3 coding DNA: TGCGCCAGCAGCCAAGAGGGAACCAGGGCGGCCACCGGGGAGCTGTTTTTT. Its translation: CASSQEGTRAATGELFF.

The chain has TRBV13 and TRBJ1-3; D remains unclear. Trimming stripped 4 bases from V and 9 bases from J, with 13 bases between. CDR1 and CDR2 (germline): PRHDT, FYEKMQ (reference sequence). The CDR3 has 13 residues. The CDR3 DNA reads TGTGCCAGCAGCTCCCCCCCGGCTCCCACCATATATTTT. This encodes CASSSPPAPTIYF.

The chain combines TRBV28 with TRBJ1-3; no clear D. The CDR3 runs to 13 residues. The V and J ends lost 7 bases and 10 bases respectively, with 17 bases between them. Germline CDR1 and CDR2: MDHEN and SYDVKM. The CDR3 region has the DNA TGTGCCAGCACCACTCTTCTCTCGTTGACCATATATTTT. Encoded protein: CASTTLLSLTIYF.

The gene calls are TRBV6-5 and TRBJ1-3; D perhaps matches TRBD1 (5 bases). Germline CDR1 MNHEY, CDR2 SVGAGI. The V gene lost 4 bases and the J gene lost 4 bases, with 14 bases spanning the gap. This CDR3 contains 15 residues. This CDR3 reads CASSLYPGAGNTIYF. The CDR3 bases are TGTGCCAGCAGTTTATATCCCGGGGCCGGAAACACCATATATTTT.

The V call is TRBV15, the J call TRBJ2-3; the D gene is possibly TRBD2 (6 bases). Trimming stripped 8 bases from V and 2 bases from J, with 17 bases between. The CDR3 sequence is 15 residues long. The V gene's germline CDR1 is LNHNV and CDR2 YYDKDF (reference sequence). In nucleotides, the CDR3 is TGTGCCACCGCATCCCCGGGGGAGACCACAGATACGCAGTATTTT. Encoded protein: CATASPGETTDTQYF.

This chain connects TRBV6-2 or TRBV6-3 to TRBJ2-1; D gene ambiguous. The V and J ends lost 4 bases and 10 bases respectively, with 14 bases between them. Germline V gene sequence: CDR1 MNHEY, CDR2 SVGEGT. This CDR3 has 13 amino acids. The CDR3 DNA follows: TGTGCCAGCAGTTTGCGCGTTTATGGAGAGCAGTTCTTC. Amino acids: CASSLRVYGEQFF.

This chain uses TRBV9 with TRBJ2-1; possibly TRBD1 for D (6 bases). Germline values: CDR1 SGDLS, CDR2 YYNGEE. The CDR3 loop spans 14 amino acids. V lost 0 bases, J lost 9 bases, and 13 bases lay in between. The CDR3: CASSVDWDNIEQFF. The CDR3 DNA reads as TGTGCCAGCAGCGTAGACTGGGACAATATTGAGCAGTTCTTC.

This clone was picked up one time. This CDR3 reads CASPKGQAYSNQPQHF. CDR3 in DNA: TGTGCCAGCCCAAAGGGACAGGCATATAGCAATCAGCCCCAGCATTTT. J is TRBJ1-5 and V is TRBV21-1; the D call TRBD1 from the table was never checked on the DNA. TRBV21-1 is a known pseudogene. The CDR3 loop spans 16 amino acids.

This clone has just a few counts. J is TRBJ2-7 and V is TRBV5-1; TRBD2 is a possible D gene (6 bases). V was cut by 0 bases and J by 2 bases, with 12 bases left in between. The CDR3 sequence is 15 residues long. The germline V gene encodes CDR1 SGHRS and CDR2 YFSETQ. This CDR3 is CASSLAPGGTYEQYF. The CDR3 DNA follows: TGCGCCAGCAGCTTGGCGCCCGGAGGGACCTACGAGCAGTACTTC.